The clone carrying this T cell receptor (beta chain) has only a few counts. What it binds is not known. Extracted RNA was reverse transcribed, and the resulting cDNA served as sequencing template. Only in-frame clones appear in the TCRdb table, and some are missing; sequencing was by immunoSEQ multiplex PCR. The table has tens of thousands of clones, roughly three fifths seen once. These data belong to a study of CD8+ T cells in alopecia areata. As for the study in general: It was oral tofacitinib, at 5 to 10 mg twice daily, that treated patients received. Once tofacitinib had been taken for 6 to 18 months, 6 months off drug followed.

Alopecia areata patients provided lesional scalp punch biopsies and peripheral blood. There are 15 residues in the CDR3. V shed 6 bases, J shed 2 bases, and the junction held 8 bases outside the gene matches. From germline, CDR1 is SQVTM and CDR2 ANQGSEA. General observations from the study: Relative to normal scalp, lesional scalp, especially alopecia totalis/universalis, showed higher clonality.

The V call is TRBV29-1, the J call TRBJ2-3; 10 bases line up with TRBD1. This clonotype was sampled from a human donor with alopecia areata. Sequenced material: CD8+ T cells sorted from blood, taken at week 0. CDR3 bases: TGCAGCGTAGCCGGGACAGGGGCCTACACAGATACGCAGTATTTT. Translated: CSVAGTGAYTDTQYF.